This TCR beta chain derives from a study of T-cell reconstitution after alpha-beta-depleted transplantation in children. It was with unique molecular identifiers that the TCRbeta library was prepared. TCRdb re-analysed the PCR reads in MiXCR, keeping a single row per CDR3 protein. The sample gives approximately 88,000 distinct CDR3 sequences, about 12% of which show up once; approximately 13% is in the top ten. Germline V gives CDR1 SGHNT, CDR2 YYREEE (reference sequence). The trim removed 4 bases at V and 1 base at J, leaving 3 bases unmatched. This CDR3 is built from 16 residues. V usage is TRBV5-4 and J usage is TRBJ2-5; 14 positions agree with TRBD2. The TCR sequence derives from a human donor who donated a stem cell graft to a child with inherited bone marrow failure. The sample in question was PBMCs from the stem cell graft donor, obtained from the stem cell graft. The CDR3 sequence: CASSRGLAGGQETQYF. The CDR3, as DNA: TGTGCCAGCAGCCGCGGACTAGCGGGGGGCCAAGAGACCCAGTACTTC.